This TCR beta chain was recorded in a study of T-cell memory formation after mild COVID-19. Broader study findings: Pre-infection memory contained some responding clones, which suggested that cross-reactive memory had joined. Whether day 37 second-wave clones are SARS-CoV-2-specific was not confirmed. While clones contracting from day 15 to 85 were balanced between CD4 and CD8, later expanders leaned CD4+.

Constant-segment primers were used for 5'RACE, and the resulting TCR alpha and TCR beta cDNA libraries carried sample barcodes and UMIs. A single record per CDR3 protein comes from TCRdb applying MiXCR to the 5' RACE reads. The sample has some 320,000 distinct CDR3 sequences, approximately 15% seen once. This clonotype turned up a few times. Its target is not known. Losses at the gene ends were 2 bases for V and 12 bases for J; bases not matched to a gene: 2. The CDR3 loop spans 12 amino acids. The receptor comes from a man aged 18-30 years who had mild COVID-19 (a few samples of this study predate the infection). Cell type and time point are not known. The chain links TRBV12-3 or TRBV12-4 to TRBJ2-7; TRBD2 matches at 12 bases. The sample taken for sequencing was PBMCs or a T cell subset sorted from them (not recorded which). The CDR3 is CASSLLAGGLYF. DNA for the CDR3: TGTGCCAGCAGTTTACTAGCGGGGGGGCTGTACTTC.